This TCR beta chain was found in a study of blood T cell repertoires in COVID-19 (dated by TCRdb to the early 2020s). Describing the broader study: The collaborator samples originated in the United States, Italy and Spain and spanned the acute and convalescent phases of COVID-19. Samples came from the ongoing ImmuneRACE study (first 160 participants) plus 1,254 subjects from 6 global collaborators. The repertoires were released in a freely available public database intended as a resource for research on the immune response to SARS-CoV-2. The sample metadata nearly always contained a de-identified subject ID, COVID-19 status, age in years and sex. Where HLA class I and class II types were available, the types were taken from metadata supplied by the sample provider, not from assay-based typing. The dataset comprised deeply sampled blood TCRbeta repertoires from subjects exposed to, actively infected with, or recovered from COVID-19. The prospective study material was composed of cDNA or gDNA derived from T cells, B-cell-depleted T cells, or PBMCs. What the authors observed across the whole study: How much clinical and demographic metadata was included differed by source and by participant, and the metadata was provided uncurated.

The immunoSEQ Assay, a bias-controlled multiplex PCR, was used to amplify TCRbeta CDR3 regions from genomic DNA. In the authors' own workflow: The number of nucleated cells in each sample was estimated by amplification of reference gene primers within the assay. To quantify the absolute abundance of each unique TCRbeta CDR3 rearrangement, sequence reads were collapsed and filtered. Productive Simpson clonality was computed per sample as the square root of Simpson's diversity index over productive rearrangements. Imported from immuneACCESS, the table was reduced by TCRdb to in-frame sequences with V and J called. These copies leave out some clones; in studies compared against another copy, an unresolved V gene accounts for under half, and the cause of the remainder is not known. D and trimming were read from the DNA, whereas the V and J calls and clone size are those reported in that table. This sample gives more than 150,000 clones in total; 80% of them show up just once. The ten top clones hold approximately 0.5% of the sample.

Relative to germline, V is missing 0 bases and J is missing 0 bases, with 3 bases of the junction outside any gene match. The CDR3 runs 18 amino acids, cysteine and phenylalanine included. Only the CDR3 part of the read is kept: 54 bases, read in frame from the first base. CDR1 and CDR2 (LGHNA, YSLEER) derive from the germline V gene. Whole blood was collected in K2EDTA tubes by collaborating institutions according to the institutions' own protocols. For TCRbeta analysis, collaborators shipped samples in one of three forms: frozen whole blood, isolated PBMCs, or DNA extracted from either of those sample types. To note about this clone: No cognate antigen has been identified for it. Qualities for individual bases were not recorded, and no much larger clone is one base off.

Here the chain combines TRBV4-3 and TRBJ2-1, with 12 bases matching TRBD2. Sequencing input: peripheral blood. The clonotype originates from a man aged 55 to 70 with acute or convalescent COVID-19. The CDR3 reads as follows: CASSQDRGLAGSYNEQFF. At the DNA level, the sequence is TGCGCCAGCAGCCAAGATCGGGGACTAGCGGGCTCCTACAATGAGCAGTTCTTC.